This TCR beta chain derives from a study of T cells in Graves' hyperthyroidism and ophthalmopathy. Trimming pared 4 bases from V and 4 bases from J, leaving 13 bases between. The CDR3 sequence is 14 residues long. The germline V gene encodes CDR1 MGHRA and CDR2 YSYEKL. Diagnoses were made from clinical symptoms, serum measures (thyroxine and TRAb), thyroid ultrasound and orbital computed tomography. Amplification yielded TCR beta CDR3 regions, with RNA transcripts as the source. HTBI primers were used for first-round RT-PCR of the TCR CDR3. TCRdb analysed the multiplex PCR reads with MiXCR anew, one entry per CDR3 protein. Here the sample spans approximately 570,000 distinct CDR3 sequences, 15% to 20% being singletons.

The clonotype was recovered from a man aged 40-49 years with Graves' ophthalmopathy. The sample consisted of blood. The chain couples TRBV4-1 to TRBJ1-2; D is undetermined. CDR3 DNA sequence: TGCGCCAGCAGCCCGGGCGGGGAGGGCTATGGCTACACCTTC. Amino acids: CASSPGGEGYGYTF.